Reported below is one TCR beta chain. The target antigen is unknown. The assay was immunoSEQ multiplex PCR, and TCRdb's table has in-frame clones only and misses some. The sample comprises around 53,000 clones, about four fifths of which are singletons, and under 5.5% rests with the top ten. The culture ran for 10 days before CD4+ T cells were isolated. It was between March and December 2020 that the person had a SARS-CoV-2 infection confirmed by PCR. Participants received two doses of either the BNT162b2 or mRNA-1273 vaccine. The record originates from a study of vaccination effects on CD4 cells after COVID-19. The TCR comes from a human donor who had a prior SARS-CoV-2 infection. Sequenced here: CD4+ T cells from PBMCs cultured without peptide, sampled after COVID-19 vaccination.

CDR3 loop: CASSFQNYEQYF. The CDR3 coding sequence is TGTGCCAGCAGTTTCCAAAATTACGAGCAGTACTTC. The chain carries TRBV28 and TRBJ2-7; no reliable D call. The CDR3 is made up of 12 amino acids. Germline V lookup: CDR1 MDHEN, CDR2 SYDVKM. The V end was cut by 3 bases, the J end by 4 bases, with 7 bases between.